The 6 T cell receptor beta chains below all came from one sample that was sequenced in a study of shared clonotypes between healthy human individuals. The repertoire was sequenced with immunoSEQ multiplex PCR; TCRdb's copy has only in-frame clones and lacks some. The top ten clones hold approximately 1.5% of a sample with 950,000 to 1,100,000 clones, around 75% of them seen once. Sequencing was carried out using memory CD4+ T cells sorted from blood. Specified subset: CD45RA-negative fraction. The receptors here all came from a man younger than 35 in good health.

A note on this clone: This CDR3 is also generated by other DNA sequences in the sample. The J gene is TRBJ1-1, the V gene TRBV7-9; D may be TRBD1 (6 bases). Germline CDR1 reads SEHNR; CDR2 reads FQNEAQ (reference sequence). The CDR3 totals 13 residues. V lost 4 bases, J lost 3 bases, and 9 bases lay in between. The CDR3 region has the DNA TGTGCCAGCAGCTCACAGGGATACACTGAAGCTTTCTTT. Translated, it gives CASSSQGYTEAFF. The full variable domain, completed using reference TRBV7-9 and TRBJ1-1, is DTGVSQNPRHKITKRGQNVTFRCDPISEHNRLYWYRQTLGQGPEFLTYFQNEAQLEKSRLLSDRFSAERPKGSFSTLEIQRTEQGDSAMYLCASSSQGYTEAFFGQGTRLTVV.

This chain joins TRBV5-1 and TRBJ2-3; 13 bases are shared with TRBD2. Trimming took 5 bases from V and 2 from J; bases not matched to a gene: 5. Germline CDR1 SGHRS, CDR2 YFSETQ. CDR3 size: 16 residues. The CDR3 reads CASRKGTSGATDTQYF. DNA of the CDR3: TGCGCCAGCAGGAAGGGGACTAGCGGGGCCACAGATACGCAGTATTTT.

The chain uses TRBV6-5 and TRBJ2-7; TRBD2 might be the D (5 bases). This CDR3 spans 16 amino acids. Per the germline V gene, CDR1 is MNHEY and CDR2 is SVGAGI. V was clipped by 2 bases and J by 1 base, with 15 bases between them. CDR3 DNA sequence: TGTGCCAGCAGTTACAGAGGGCAGAAAATGTCCTACGAGCAGTACTTC. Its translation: CASSYRGQKMSYEQYF.

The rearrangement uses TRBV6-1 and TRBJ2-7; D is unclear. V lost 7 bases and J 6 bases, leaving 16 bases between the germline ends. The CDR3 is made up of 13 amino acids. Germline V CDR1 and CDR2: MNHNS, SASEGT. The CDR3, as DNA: TGTGCCAGCACAGGAAGGCAGTTGGGCGAGCAGTACTTC. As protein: CASTGRQLGEQYF.

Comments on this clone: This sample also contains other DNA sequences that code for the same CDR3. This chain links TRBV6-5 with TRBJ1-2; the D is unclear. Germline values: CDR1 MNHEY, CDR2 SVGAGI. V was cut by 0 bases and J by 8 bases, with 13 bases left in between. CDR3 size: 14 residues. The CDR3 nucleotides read TGTGCCAGCAGTTACTCGGTGTTCGGCGGCGGCTACACCTTC. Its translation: CASSYSVFGGGYTF.

DNA of the CDR3: TGTGCTAGTGGTAAATATGAGGAGGTAGAGACCCAGTACTTC. This gives the protein CASGKYEEVETQYF. The V and J genes are TRBV12-5 and TRBJ2-5, with D tentatively TRBD2 (5 bases). The length of the CDR3 is 14 residues. V lost 5 bases to trimming and J lost 4 bases, with 14 bases between them. The V gene's germline CDR1 is LGHNT and CDR2 FRNRAP.